The 27 T cell receptor beta chains below were found in one sample sequenced in a study of blood T cell repertoires in COVID-19. Profiling relied on immunoSEQ multiplex PCR, and the TCRdb table lists in-frame clones only, not all of them. This sample has just over 350,000 clones, with more than 75% found just once. Specimen: PBMCs or T cells enriched from blood (not recorded which). These receptor sequences come from a woman aged 25 to 39 who had recovered from COVID-19.

The CDR3 DNA sequence: TGCGCCAGCAGTGAGGGAAGACGAGGGAGGAGTGCCGGGGAGCTGTTTTTT. Protein: CASSEGRRGRSAGELFF. V is TRBV10-1 and J is TRBJ2-2, with D maybe TRBD2 (6 bases). The germline V gene has CDR1 WNHNN and CDR2 SYGVQD (reference sequence). With 2 bases removed from V and 6 bases from J, the gap between germline ends came to 19 bases. The CDR3 is 17 amino acids.

This clone occurred a few times. This rearrangement joins TRBV14 to TRBJ2-5; 8 nucleotides match TRBD2. With 0 bases clipped from V and 6 bases from J, the junction kept 6 bases outside the gene matches. Germline CDR1 is SGHDN and CDR2 is FVKESK. The CDR3 totals 15 residues. DNA for the CDR3: TGTGCCAGCAGCCAAGATCGGCGGGGGGTGCAGACCCAGTACTTC. Translation gives CASSQDRRGVQTQYF.

This chain links TRBV7-9 with TRBJ1-1; TRBD1 matches 12 bases. The ends lost 5 bases at V and 8 bases at J; junction bases unmatched: 15. The CDR3 extends over 17 amino acids. The germline V gene has CDR1 SEHNR and CDR2 FQNEAQ (reference sequence). DNA of the CDR3: TGTGCCAGCAGCCCAGGCCGGGACAGGGGGCATGGAGACGAAGCTTTCTTT. Amino acid sequence: CASSPGRDRGHGDEAFF.

V and J are TRBV6-6 and TRBJ2-5; TRBD2 is a possible D gene (6 bases). V shed 4 bases and J shed 3 bases, with 9 bases lying between them. Looked up from germline, CDR1 is MNHNY and CDR2 is SVGAGI (reference sequence). There are 13 residues in the CDR3. The CDR3 DNA reads as TGTGCCAGCAGTTTTCGACTAGAAGAGACCCAGTACTTC. Translating gives CASSFRLEETQYF.

Notes on this clone: The sample contains more than one DNA sequence encoding this CDR3. V gene TRBV7-9 combines with J gene TRBJ2-7; D is unresolved. The germline V gene has CDR1 SEHNR and CDR2 FQNEAQ (reference sequence). V was shortened by 5 bases and J by 0 bases, with 2 bases between the two germline ends. The CDR3 sequence is 11 residues long. The DNA for the CDR3 is TGTGCCAGCAGCCTCTCCTACGAGCAGTACTTC. It encodes CASSLSYEQYF.

J is TRBJ2-1 and V is TRBV28, with D perhaps TRBD2 (6 bases). Trimming cost V 7 bases and J 7 bases, with 17 bases left between them. This CDR3 is 14 amino acids long. Germline V gene sequence: CDR1 MDHEN, CDR2 SYDVKM. CDR3 sequence: CASTEGGNRNEQFF. Here the CDR3 DNA reads TGTGCCAGCACGGAGGGCGGGAATAGGAATGAGCAGTTCTTC.

V and J are TRBV7-9 and TRBJ2-1; D is possibly TRBD2 (6 bases). The CDR3 runs to 15 residues. V was shortened by 2 bases and J by 4 bases, with 12 bases between the two germline ends. CDR1 is SEHNR, CDR2 FQNEAQ, per germline (reference sequence). The CDR3: CASSLRLARYNEQFF. CDR3 nucleotides: TGTGCCAGCAGCTTAAGGCTAGCGCGGTACAATGAGCAGTTCTTC.

This rearrangement joins TRBV19 to TRBJ1-1; 7 bases fit TRBD1. The CDR3 covers 15 residues. J was trimmed by 3 bases and V by 5 bases; bases with no gene match: 9. Looked up from germline, CDR1 is LNHDA and CDR2 is SQIVND (reference sequence). CDR3 DNA: TGTGCCAGTAGTCCGACGATAACAGGGGACACTGAAGCTTTCTTT. This codes for CASSPTITGDTEAFF.

A single count supports this clone. The V gene is TRBV29-1, the J gene TRBJ2-1, with a possible D match to TRBD2 (6 bases). V lost 4 bases and J 5 bases, leaving 15 bases between the germline ends. CDR1 SQVTM and CDR2 ANQGSEA come from the germline V gene. This CDR3 spans 14 amino acids. CDR3 in amino acids: CSVGRRGVNNEQFF. The DNA of the CDR3 is TGCAGCGTTGGTCGGCGGGGAGTTAACAATGAGCAGTTCTTC.

This chain uses TRBV7-9 with TRBJ1-1; 10 nucleotides line up with TRBD1. The CDR3 totals 14 residues. Germline-derived CDR1 and CDR2 are SEHNR and FQNEAQ (reference sequence). V was pared by 5 bases and J by 3 bases, with 3 bases of the junction left unmatched. The CDR3 here is CASSAGTGDTEAFF. CDR3 nucleotide sequence: TGTGCCAGCAGCGCCGGGACAGGGGACACTGAAGCTTTCTTT.

V usage is TRBV2 and J usage is TRBJ1-1; possible D gene TRBD1, 5 bases. CDR1 is SNHLY and CDR2 is FYNNEI in the germline V gene. The V end lost 5 bases, the J end lost 1 base, and 11 bases lay between the germline ends. This CDR3 has 14 residues. The CDR3 sequence: CASSPGWGNTEAFF. The CDR3 nucleotides read TGTGCCAGCAGTCCAGGGTGGGGGAACACTGAAGCTTTCTTT.

In this sample, this clone turned up a few times. The J gene is TRBJ1-2, the V gene TRBV27; 7 bases map to TRBD1. Germline lookup yields CDR1 MNHEY and CDR2 SMNVEV (reference sequence). After removal of 2 bases from V and 3 bases from J, the junction contained 6 bases not matched to a gene. The CDR3 is 15 residues long. The CDR3 DNA reads as TGTGCCAGCAGTTTAACAGGGGCGAACTACTATGGCTACACCTTC. Encoded protein: CASSLTGANYYGYTF.

The chain joins TRBV13 to TRBJ1-1, with TRBD1 as a possible D gene (6 bases). Germline CDR1 reads PRHDT; CDR2 reads FYEKMQ (reference sequence). The CDR3 runs 14 residues. Trimming took off 5 bases at V and 3 bases at J, with 13 bases between the two ends. The DNA for the CDR3 is TGTGCCAGCAGCGAGACGACAGGCTACACTGAAGCTTTCTTT. As protein: CASSETTGYTEAFF.

This chain connects TRBV28 to TRBJ1-1; D is possibly TRBD1 (5 bases). The CDR3 is 14 residues long. V dropped 1 base and J dropped 2 bases, with 8 bases sitting between them. CDR1 and CDR2 from the germline V gene are MDHEN and SYDVKM. CDR3 sequence (DNA): TGTGCCAGCAGTTTATCAGGGAAAAACACTGAAGCTTTCTTT. Its protein is CASSLSGKNTEAFF.

The CDR3 DNA reads as TGTGCCAGCAGTCCCTCACAGGGGGGCTACGAGCAGTACTTC. Translating it yields CASSPSQGGYEQYF. This chain joins TRBV27 and TRBJ2-7; 8 positions agree with TRBD1. CDR3 length equals 14 residues. V shed 5 bases and J 3 bases; nucleotides not matched to a gene: 6. Germline CDR1 reads MNHEY; CDR2 reads SMNVEV (reference sequence).

The chain employs TRBV3-1 (or the pseudogene TRBV3-2) and TRBJ2-1; 9 positions agree with TRBD1. Germline lookup yields CDR1 LGHDT and CDR2 YNNKEL (reference sequence). V was pared by 5 bases and J by 7 bases, with 12 bases of the junction left unmatched. The CDR3 covers 16 residues. CDR3 sequence (DNA): TGTGCCAGCAGCTTGGACGGACAGGGGTATTGGAATGAGCAGTTCTTC. It codes for CASSLDGQGYWNEQFF.

The chain carries TRBV27 and TRBJ1-1; possibly TRBD1 for D (6 bases). V dropped 8 bases and J dropped 0 bases, with 10 bases sitting between them. The germline CDR1 and CDR2 sequences are MNHEY and SMNVEV (reference sequence). The CDR3 is 13 amino acids. CDR3 in DNA: TGTGCCAGCGGGGGACACCTGAACACTGAAGCTTTCTTT. As protein: CASGGHLNTEAFF.

This chain links TRBV11-2 with TRBJ2-7, with 7 bases that match TRBD2. Looked up from germline, CDR1 is SGHAT and CDR2 is FQNNGV. The J segment lost 5 bases and the V segment lost 1 base, leaving 11 bases of the junction unmatched. CDR3 length: 16 residues. CDR3 coding DNA: TGTGCCAGCAGCTTAGGGGGGGTGACTAGCCGCAACGAGCAGTACTTC. It codes for CASSLGGVTSRNEQYF.

The genes are TRBV9 and TRBJ2-2, with D perhaps matching TRBD1 (5 bases). The CDR3 totals 15 residues. The germline CDR1 and CDR2 sequences are SGDLS and YYNGEE. The ends were cut back, 4 bases at V and 1 base at J, with 11 bases in the middle. CDR3: CASSFGAENTGELFF. The CDR3 coding sequence is TGTGCCAGCAGCTTTGGGGCAGAGAACACCGGGGAGCTGTTTTTT.

This rearrangement joins TRBV9 to TRBJ2-1, with 9 bases identical to TRBD2. CDR1 and CDR2 from the germline V gene are SGDLS and YYNGEE. V was clipped by 0 bases and J by 4 bases; unmatched bases: 8. The CDR3 extends over 17 amino acids. The CDR3 sequence: CASSVAGGTSRYNEQFF. CDR3 sequence (DNA): TGTGCCAGCAGCGTAGCGGGCGGGACTAGCAGATACAATGAGCAGTTCTTC.

V and J are TRBV4-1 and TRBJ2-2; 8 positions agree with TRBD2. The V gene end was trimmed by 0 bases and the J gene end by 0 bases; junction bases not matched to a gene: 3. The CDR3 loop spans 17 amino acids. From germline, CDR1 is MGHRA and CDR2 YSYEKL. The CDR3 nucleotides are TGCGCCAGCAGCCAAGACGGGCGGGGGGCGAACACCGGGGAGCTGTTTTTT. This gives the protein CASSQDGRGANTGELFF.

The chain couples TRBV7-2 to TRBJ2-1, with 9 bases aligning to TRBD2. V shed 5 bases, J shed 7 bases, and the junction held 9 bases outside the gene matches. The CDR3 consists of 15 residues. Germline lookup yields CDR1 SGHTA and CDR2 FQGNSA. In nucleotides, the CDR3 is TGTGCCAGCAGCCCCAGGGGAGCGGGAGGAAATGAGCAGTTCTTC. Its translation is CASSPRGAGGNEQFF.

V and J are TRBV29-1 and TRBJ2-3; 7 nucleotides agree with TRBD2. This CDR3 comprises 16 residues. V lost 4 bases and J lost 0; bases outside the gene matches: 10. CDR1 is SQVTM and CDR2 is ANQGSEA in the germline V gene. This CDR3 is CSVGPGSGASTDTQYF. In DNA form, the CDR3 reads TGCAGCGTTGGCCCCGGGAGCGGGGCTAGCACAGATACGCAGTATTTT.

This rearrangement joins TRBV19 to TRBJ1-3, with D unclear. Germline CDR1 and CDR2: LNHDA and SQIVND (reference sequence). The CDR3 totals 13 residues. Between the trimmed V and J ends, which lost 6 bases and 2 bases, there was a span of 8 bases. The CDR3, as DNA: TGTGCCAGTAGAGTGGGCGCTGGAAACACCATATATTTT. It encodes CASRVGAGNTIYF.

The chain couples TRBV18 to TRBJ2-1; 11 nucleotides agree with TRBD2. Germline V gives CDR1 KGHSH, CDR2 LQKENI. Trimming took 5 bases from V and 7 from J; bases not matched to a gene: 13. The CDR3 has 17 residues. The CDR3 reads CASSSSGRASEGNEQFF. In DNA form, the CDR3 reads TGTGCCAGCTCAAGTAGCGGGAGGGCCTCCGAGGGGAATGAGCAGTTCTTC.

The gene calls are TRBV13 and TRBJ1-5; possibly TRBD1 for D (5 bases). Germline assignment: CDR1 PRHDT and CDR2 FYEKMQ (reference sequence). The CDR3 runs 15 residues. The V end lost 3 bases, the J end lost 6 bases, and 15 bases lay between the germline ends. CDR3 coding DNA: TGTGCCAGCAGCTTTAGTGGGGGGAGAGGTCAGCCCCAGCATTTT. This gives the protein CASSFSGGRGQPQHF.

This clone was seen once. V is TRBV27 and J is TRBJ2-7, with a possible D match to TRBD2 (5 bases). This CDR3 comprises 13 residues. The ends were cut back, 3 bases at V and 7 bases at J, with 13 bases in the middle. CDR1 MNHEY and CDR2 SMNVEV come from the germline V gene (reference sequence). The DNA of the CDR3 is TGTGCCAGCAGTTTGGCGACCCGGAGGGAGCAGTACTTC. Its translation is CASSLATRREQYF.